This T cell receptor (beta chain) was captured by sequencing in a study of sequential checkpoint blockade in melanoma. Study at large: Randomization was 1:1 between first-line nivolumab→ipilimumab and ipilimumab→nivolumab. Maintenance nivolumab came after either treatment sequence.

Study-level points and caveats: Mutational load did not correlate with tumor T-cell fraction or clonality. In arm A, pretreatment tumor clonality was associated with response.

CDR3 length: 15 residues. V was cut by 4 bases and J by 6 bases, with 16 bases left in between. Looked up from germline, CDR1 is SGHNT and CDR2 is YENEEA. For this clone: What it binds is unknown.

The assay was immunoSEQ multiplex PCR, and TCRdb's table has in-frame clones only and misses some. This sample has 7,000 to 9,500 clones, with 20% to 30% found just once. Treatment defined: randomized to nivolumab then ipilimumab (arm A) or the reverse (arm B). J is TRBJ2-1 and V is TRBV11-3, with D perhaps matching TRBD1 or TRBD2 (5 bases each). The TCR was taken from a human donor with melanoma. The material was tumor tissue (inferred from file names), obtained from a patient given nivolumab and ipilimumab in sequence. CDR3 coding DNA: TGTGCCAGCAGCTCCCCGAGGGGAGCTCGCAATGAGCAGTTCTTC. Its protein product is CASSSPRGARNEQFF.